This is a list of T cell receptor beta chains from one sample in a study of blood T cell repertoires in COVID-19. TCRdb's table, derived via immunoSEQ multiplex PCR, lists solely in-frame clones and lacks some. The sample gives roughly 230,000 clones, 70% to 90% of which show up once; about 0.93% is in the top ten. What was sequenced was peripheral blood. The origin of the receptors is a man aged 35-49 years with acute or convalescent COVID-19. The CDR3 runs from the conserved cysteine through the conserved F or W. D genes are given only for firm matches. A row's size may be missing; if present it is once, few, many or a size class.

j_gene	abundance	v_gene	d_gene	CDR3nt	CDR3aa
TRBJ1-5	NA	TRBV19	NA	TGTGCCAGTATGATTCAGGGGTACCTAAATCAGCCCCAGCATTTT	CASMIQGYLNQPQHF
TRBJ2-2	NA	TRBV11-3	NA	TGTGCCAGCAGCTTATTGGCCGGACTGAACACCGGGGAGCTGTTTTTT	CASSLLAGLNTGELFF
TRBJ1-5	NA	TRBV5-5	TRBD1	TGTGCCAGCAGCCCGACTCCGGGACAGGGGAATCAGCCCCAGCATTTT	CASSPTPGQGNQPQHF
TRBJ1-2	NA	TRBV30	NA	TGTGCCTGGACCCTCCTCAGTTCCCTCTATGGCTACACCTTC	CAWTLLSSLYGYTF
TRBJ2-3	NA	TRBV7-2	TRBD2	TGTGCCAGCAGCTTTGCTAGCGGGGGTTCAGATACGCAGTATTTT	CASSFASGGSDTQYF
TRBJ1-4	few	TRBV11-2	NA	TGTGCCAGCAGCTCGTGGGCCGCTAATGAAAAACTGTTTTTT	CASSSWAANEKLFF
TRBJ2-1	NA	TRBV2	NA	TGTGCCAGCAGCAATCGGGGGTTTGGGGGCAATGAGCAGTTCTTC	CASSNRGFGGNEQFF
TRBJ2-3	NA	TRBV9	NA	TGTGCCAGCAGCGTAGCTACGACAGATACGCAGTATTTT	CASSVATTDTQYF
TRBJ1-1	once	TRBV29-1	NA	TGCAGCGTGCTACGACAGTCTGAAGCTTTCTTT	CSVLRQSEAFF
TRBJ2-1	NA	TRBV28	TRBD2	TGTGCCAGCAGTTCGGGACTAGCGGGGGGGTTTTATGAGCAGTTCTTC	CASSSGLAGGFYEQFF
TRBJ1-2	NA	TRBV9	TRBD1	TGTGCCAGCAGCGAGCAGGGGGCTCCTCGGTATGGCTACACCTTC	CASSEQGAPRYGYTF
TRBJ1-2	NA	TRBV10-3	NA	TGTGCCATCAGTGAGTCTGTGAGTGGCTACACCTTC	CAISESVSGYTF
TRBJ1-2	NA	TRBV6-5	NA	TGTGCCAGCAGTTACCCTGGGGCTCCTGGCTACACCTTC	CASSYPGAPGYTF
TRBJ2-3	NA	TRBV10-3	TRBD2	TGTGCCATCAGTGAGCGGACTAGCGGGGGGTTGGATACGCAGTATTTT	CAISERTSGGLDTQYF
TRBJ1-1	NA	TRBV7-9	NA	TGTGCCAGCAGCTTGGGGAACAGCGGGAACACTGAAGCTTTCTTT	CASSLGNSGNTEAFF
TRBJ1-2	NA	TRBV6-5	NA	TGTGCCAGCAGTTACGCAGGGATAGGGTATGGCTACACCTTC	CASSYAGIGYGYTF
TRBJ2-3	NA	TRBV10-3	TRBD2	TGTGCCATCAGGCTCGGGGGGACCAACACAGATACGCAGTATTTT	CAIRLGGTNTDTQYF
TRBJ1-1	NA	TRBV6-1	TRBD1	TGTGCCAGCAGTGAACCGGGACAGGGGGTCACTGAAGCTTTCTTT	CASSEPGQGVTEAFF
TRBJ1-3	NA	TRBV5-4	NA	TGTGCCAGCAGCTTGGGGGGCTGGAGCTCTGGAAACACCATATATTTT	CASSLGGWSSGNTIYF
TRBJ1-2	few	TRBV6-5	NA	TGTGCCAGCAGTTACGCAGGGAGGAACTATGGCTACACCTTC	CASSYAGRNYGYTF
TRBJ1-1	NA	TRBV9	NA	TGTGCCAGCAGCGTAGGGGGGCTGGCGAACACTGAAGCTTTCTTT	CASSVGGLANTEAFF
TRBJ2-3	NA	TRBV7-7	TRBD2	TGTGCCAGCAGCTTAGAGGCGGGGGGCACAGATACGCAGTATTTT	CASSLEAGGTDTQYF
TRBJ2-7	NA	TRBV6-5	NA	TGTGCCAGCAGTTACGCGTTAGACTACAGAACCTACGAGCAGTACTTC	CASSYALDYRTYEQYF
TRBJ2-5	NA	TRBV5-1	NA	TGCGCCAGCACCCAGCTTCCGGAGGAGACCCAGTACTTC	CASTQLPEETQYF
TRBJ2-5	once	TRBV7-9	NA	TGTGCCAGCAGCTTAGGCACTTCACAAGAGACCCAGTACTTC	CASSLGTSQETQYF
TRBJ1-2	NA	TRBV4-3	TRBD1	TGCGCCAGCAGCCACGACAGGGTCAACTATGGCTACACCTTC	CASSHDRVNYGYTF
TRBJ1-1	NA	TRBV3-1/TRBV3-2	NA	TGTGCCAGCAGCCCGGGGGGACTGAACACTGAAGCTTTCTTT	CASSPGGLNTEAFF
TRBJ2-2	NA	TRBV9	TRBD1	TGTGCCAGCAGCGTAGGGGTACAGGGGCACACCGGGGAGCTGTTTTTT	CASSVGVQGHTGELFF
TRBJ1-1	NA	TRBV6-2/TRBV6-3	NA	TGTGCCAGCACCCCAAACCTTCGGGGCACTGAAGCTTTCTTT	CASTPNLRGTEAFF
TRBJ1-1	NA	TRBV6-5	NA	TGTGCCACCCTTAGACAGGCCGGAAACTCTGAAGCTTTCTTT	CATLRQAGNSEAFF
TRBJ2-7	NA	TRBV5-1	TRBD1	TGCGCCAGCAGCTCCTCCGGGACAGGGGGCGATGAGCAGTACTTC	CASSSSGTGGDEQYF
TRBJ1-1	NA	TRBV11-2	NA	TGTGCCAGCAGCTGGGGGGGACGTAGGGCTGAAGCTTTCTTT	CASSWGGRRAEAFF
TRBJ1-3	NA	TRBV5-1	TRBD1	TGCGCCAGCAGCCCAGCCGGGACAGCCGGAAACACCATATATTTT	CASSPAGTAGNTIYF
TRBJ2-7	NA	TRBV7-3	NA	TGTGCCAGCAGCTTACTTCGGGATCACGAGCAGTACTTC	CASSLLRDHEQYF
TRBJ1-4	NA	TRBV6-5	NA	TGTGCCAGCATCCCGGGATTGAGAACTGAAAAACTGTTTTTT	CASIPGLRTEKLFF